Included here is one T cell receptor (beta chain) sequence, with context. The CDR3 contains 14 residues. Looked up from germline, CDR1 is MNHNS and CDR2 is SASEGT. Trimming took 7 bases from V and 0 from J, leaving 12 bases between them. This specimen comes from a study of shared clonotypes between healthy human individuals. Sorted subsets were amplified in replicate PCRs using 200 ng DNA, about 30,000 T cell genomes. Profiling relied on immunoSEQ multiplex PCR, and the TCRdb table lists in-frame clones only, not all of them. Of millions of clones listed, more than 80% are singletons. The chain combines TRBV6-1 with TRBJ1-1, with a tentative D call TRBD1 (5 bases). Sequencing was performed on naive CD4+ T cells from PBMCs. Noted subset: CD45RA+ positively selected. This TCR was recovered from a man aged 18 to 35 in good health. Some clones in this sample may be carry-over from other donors' samples. The CDR3 spells CASTRTSLNTEAFF. The CDR3 DNA reads TGTGCCAGCACGCGGACATCCTTGAACACTGAAGCTTTCTTT.